This T cell receptor beta chain was recorded in a study of blood T cell repertoires in COVID-19. Overall study: Acute and convalescent COVID-19 samples came from the United States, Italy and Spain. In each case, the material was cDNA or gDNA derived from T cells, B-cell-depleted T cells, or PBMCs.

After removal of 0 bases from V and 8 bases from J, the junction contained 2 bases not matched to a gene. This CDR3 region has 15 residues. Germline V gives CDR1 SGHTS, CDR2 YDEGEE. Original processing methods: The authors estimated nucleated cell counts from reference gene primer amplification. Sequenced by immunoSEQ multiplex PCR; TCRdb stores in-frame clones only, minus some. V, J and clone size were drawn from that table, and D and trimming were deduced from the DNA. The repertoire includes about 120,000 clones, over 75% of them detected once, and roughly 3.9% sits in the top ten. This clonotype was sampled from a man aged 55 to 70 with acute or convalescent COVID-19. The V call is TRBV5-8, the J call TRBJ2-1; 13 positions agree with TRBD2. The sequenced sample was peripheral blood. The chain's CDR3 is CASSLGTSGRYEQFF. The CDR3 DNA reads TGTGCCAGCAGCTTGGGGACTAGCGGGAGATATGAGCAGTTCTTC.